The rows below give T cell receptor beta chains drawn from one sample of a study of blood T cell repertoires in COVID-19. Some clones are missing from TCRdb's copy, which holds only in-frame ones; the method was immunoSEQ multiplex PCR. This table holds about 190,000 clones, around 78% found once. Input material: peripheral blood. Every receptor here comes from an elderly woman with active or convalescent COVID-19. CDR3s leave out the opening cysteine and the closing phenylalanine or tryptophan. Fields, in order: J gene, CDR3 length, V gene, CDR3 protein.

j_call: TRBJ1-4; cdr3_length: 13; v_call: TRBV28; cdr3_aa: ASSNQGAVGEKLF
j_call: TRBJ1-2; cdr3_length: 10; v_call: TRBV19; cdr3_aa: ASSPANYGYT
j_call: TRBJ2-1; cdr3_length: 11; v_call: TRBV9; cdr3_aa: ASSVGAGAEQF
j_call: TRBJ2-3; cdr3_length: 11; v_call: TRBV10-3; cdr3_aa: ATSGGAQDTQY
j_call: TRBJ1-3; cdr3_length: 14; v_call: TRBV6-1; cdr3_aa: ASSDRTGWIGNTIY
j_call: TRBJ2-6; cdr3_length: 13; v_call: TRBV23-1; cdr3_aa: ASTTGGSGANVLT
j_call: TRBJ2-1; cdr3_length: 13; v_call: TRBV5-1; cdr3_aa: ASSLTGPPHNEQF
j_call: TRBJ2-3; cdr3_length: 13; v_call: TRBV24-1; cdr3_aa: ATSGQAVITDTQY
j_call: TRBJ2-1; cdr3_length: 13; v_call: TRBV13; cdr3_aa: ASSFPGLARNEQF
j_call: TRBJ2-7; cdr3_length: 13; v_call: TRBV5-4; cdr3_aa: ASSLRETRRSEQY
j_call: TRBJ2-1; cdr3_length: 10; v_call: TRBV2; cdr3_aa: ASGWTENEQF
j_call: TRBJ2-7; cdr3_length: 16; v_call: TRBV6-6; cdr3_aa: ASSRSLAGGKSSYEQY
j_call: TRBJ2-5; cdr3_length: 11; v_call: TRBV3-1/TRBV3-2; cdr3_aa: ASFRSDLETQY
j_call: TRBJ2-1; cdr3_length: 13; v_call: TRBV5-5; cdr3_aa: ASSLSGGAANEQF
j_call: TRBJ1-1; cdr3_length: 12; v_call: TRBV3-1/TRBV3-2; cdr3_aa: ASSQDIGSAEAF
j_call: TRBJ2-5; cdr3_length: 11; v_call: TRBV4-2; cdr3_aa: ASSQGSQETQY
j_call: TRBJ2-3; cdr3_length: 10; v_call: TRBV2; cdr3_aa: ASSQGPDTQY
j_call: TRBJ2-5; cdr3_length: 10; v_call: TRBV20-1; cdr3_aa: SASDRSETQY
j_call: TRBJ2-1; cdr3_length: 16; v_call: TRBV4-1; cdr3_aa: ASSQEGVTGWSYNEQF
j_call: TRBJ1-2; cdr3_length: 13; v_call: TRBV11-2; cdr3_aa: ASAPSRVSIYGYT
j_call: TRBJ2-1; cdr3_length: 9; v_call: TRBV5-8; cdr3_aa: ASSEETKQF
j_call: TRBJ2-7; cdr3_length: 11; v_call: TRBV19; cdr3_aa: ATSNQGIGEQY
j_call: TRBJ1-2; cdr3_length: 14; v_call: TRBV6-5; cdr3_aa: ASSSRTGRGTYGYT
j_call: TRBJ2-5; cdr3_length: 13; v_call: TRBV7-9; cdr3_aa: ASSLDSIPGETQY
j_call: TRBJ1-1; cdr3_length: 15; v_call: TRBV7-2; cdr3_aa: ASSLRGNFAMNTEAF
j_call: TRBJ2-3; cdr3_length: 15; v_call: TRBV10-3; cdr3_aa: AISENTRGDRLGTQY
j_call: TRBJ1-1; cdr3_length: 9; v_call: TRBV30; cdr3_aa: AWSRGTEAF
j_call: TRBJ1-5; cdr3_length: 12; v_call: TRBV2; cdr3_aa: ASTNDRGSEPQH